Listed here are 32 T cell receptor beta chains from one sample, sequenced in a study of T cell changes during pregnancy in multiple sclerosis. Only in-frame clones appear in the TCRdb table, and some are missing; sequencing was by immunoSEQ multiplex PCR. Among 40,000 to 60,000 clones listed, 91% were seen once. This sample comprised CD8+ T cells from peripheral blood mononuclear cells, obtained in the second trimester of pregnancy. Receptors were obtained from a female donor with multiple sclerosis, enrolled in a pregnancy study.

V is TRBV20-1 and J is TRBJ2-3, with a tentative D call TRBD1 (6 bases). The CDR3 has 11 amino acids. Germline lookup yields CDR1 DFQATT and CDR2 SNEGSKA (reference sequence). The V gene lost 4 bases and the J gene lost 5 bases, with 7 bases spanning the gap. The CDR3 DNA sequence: TGCAGTGCTACAGGGGAAGATACGCAGTATTTT. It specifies CSATGEDTQYF.

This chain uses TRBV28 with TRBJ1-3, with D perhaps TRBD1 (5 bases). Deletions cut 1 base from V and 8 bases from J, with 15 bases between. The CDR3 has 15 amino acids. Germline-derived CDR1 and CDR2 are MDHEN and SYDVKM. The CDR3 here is CASSLSFRALDTIYF. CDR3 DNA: TGTGCCAGCAGTTTATCTTTCAGGGCATTGGACACCATATATTTT.

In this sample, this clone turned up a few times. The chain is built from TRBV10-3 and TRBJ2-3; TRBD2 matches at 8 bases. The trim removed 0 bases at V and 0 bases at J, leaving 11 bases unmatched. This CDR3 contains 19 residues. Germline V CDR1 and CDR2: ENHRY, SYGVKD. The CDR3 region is CAISESREARGPSTDTQYF. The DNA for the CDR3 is TGTGCCATCAGTGAGTCGCGGGAGGCGAGAGGACCTAGCACAGATACGCAGTATTTT.

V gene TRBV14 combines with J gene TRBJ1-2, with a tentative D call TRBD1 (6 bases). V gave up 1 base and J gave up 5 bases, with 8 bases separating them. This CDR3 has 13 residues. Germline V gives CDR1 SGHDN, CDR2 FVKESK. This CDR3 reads CASSQGTAYGYTF. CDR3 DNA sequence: TGTGCCAGCAGCCAAGGGACAGCTTATGGCTACACCTTC.

In nucleotides, the CDR3 is TGTGCCAGCAGCTTAGGACAGGGATATTCACCCCTCCACTTT. It yields the protein CASSLGQGYSPLHF. The V gene is TRBV7-6, the J gene TRBJ1-6, with 7 positions matching TRBD1. The CDR3 spans 14 residues. V lost 1 base to trimming and J lost 8 bases; unmatched junction nucleotides: 2. The germline CDR1 and CDR2 sequences are SGHVS and FNYEAQ.

The CDR3 bases are TGTGCCAGCAGCTTAGACCCCGGCTATGGCTACACCTTC. It encodes CASSLDPGYGYTF. V gene TRBV7-9 combines with J gene TRBJ1-2; D not certain. The germline CDR1 and CDR2 sequences are SEHNR and FQNEAQ (reference sequence). The V end was cut by 1 base, the J end by 4 bases, with 7 bases between. This CDR3 is built from 13 residues.

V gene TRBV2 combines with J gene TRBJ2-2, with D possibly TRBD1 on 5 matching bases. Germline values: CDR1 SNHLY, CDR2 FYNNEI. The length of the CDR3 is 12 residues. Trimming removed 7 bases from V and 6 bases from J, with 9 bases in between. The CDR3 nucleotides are TGTGCCAGCATTACAGGTCCCGGGGAGCTGTTTTTT. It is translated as CASITGPGELFF.

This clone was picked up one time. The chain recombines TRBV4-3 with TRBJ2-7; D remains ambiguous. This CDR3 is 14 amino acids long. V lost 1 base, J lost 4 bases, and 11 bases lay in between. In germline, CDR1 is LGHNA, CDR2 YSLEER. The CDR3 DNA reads TGCGCCAGCAGCCAAGGACGAGGTGGGTACGAGCAGTACTTC. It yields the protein CASSQGRGGYEQYF.

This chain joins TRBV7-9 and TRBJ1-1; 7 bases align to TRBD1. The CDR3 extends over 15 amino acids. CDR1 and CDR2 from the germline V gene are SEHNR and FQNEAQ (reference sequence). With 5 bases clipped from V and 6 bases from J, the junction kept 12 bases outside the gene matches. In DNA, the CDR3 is TGTGCCAGCAGCACCTTTCGGGACAGCTCAGCTGAAGCTTTCTTT. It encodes CASSTFRDSSAEAFF.

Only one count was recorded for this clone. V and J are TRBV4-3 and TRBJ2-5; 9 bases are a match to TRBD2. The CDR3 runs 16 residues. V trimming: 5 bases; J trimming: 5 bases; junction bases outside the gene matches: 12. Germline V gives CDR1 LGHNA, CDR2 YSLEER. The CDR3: CASSAQAGTSRETQYF. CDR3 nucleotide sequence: TGCGCCAGCAGCGCCCAGGCCGGGACTAGCAGGGAGACCCAGTACTTC.

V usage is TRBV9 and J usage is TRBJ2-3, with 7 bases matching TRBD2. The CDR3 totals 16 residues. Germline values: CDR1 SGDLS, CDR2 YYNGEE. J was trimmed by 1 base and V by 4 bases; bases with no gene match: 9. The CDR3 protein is CASSPFGGYGTDTQYF. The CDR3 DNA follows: TGTGCCAGCAGCCCCTTCGGGGGGTACGGCACAGATACGCAGTATTTT.

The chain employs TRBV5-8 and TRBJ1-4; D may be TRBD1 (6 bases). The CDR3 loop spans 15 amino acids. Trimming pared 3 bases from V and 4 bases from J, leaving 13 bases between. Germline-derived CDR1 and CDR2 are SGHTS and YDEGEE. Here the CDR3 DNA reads TGTGCCAGCAGCTCCGGGACACTCCTTAATGAAAAACTGTTTTTT. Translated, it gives CASSSGTLLNEKLFF.

This CDR3 reads CASSQGIRGFMNEQFF. The CDR3 DNA reads as TGCGCCAGCAGCCAAGGAATCCGGGGGTTTATGAATGAGCAGTTCTTC. J is TRBJ2-1 and V is TRBV4-3, with D maybe TRBD2 (6 bases). This CDR3 contains 16 residues. The germline V and J ends were trimmed by 1 base and 7 bases, with 17 bases remaining between them. CDR1 is LGHNA, CDR2 YSLEER, per germline.

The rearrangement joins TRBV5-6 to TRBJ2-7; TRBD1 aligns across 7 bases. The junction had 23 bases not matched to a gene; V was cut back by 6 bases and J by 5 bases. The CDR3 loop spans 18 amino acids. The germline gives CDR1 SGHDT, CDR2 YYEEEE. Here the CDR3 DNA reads TGTGCCAGCATCCCCTTAGGAGAGAGACAGGGTTTATTCGACGAGCAGTACTTC. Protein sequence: CASIPLGERQGLFDEQYF.

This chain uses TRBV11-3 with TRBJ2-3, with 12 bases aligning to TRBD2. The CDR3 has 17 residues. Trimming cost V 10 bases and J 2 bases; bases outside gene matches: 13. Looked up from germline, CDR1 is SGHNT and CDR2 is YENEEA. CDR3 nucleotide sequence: TGTGCCACCCTACTCTGGACTAGCGGGGCTAACACAGATACGCAGTATTTT. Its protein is CATLLWTSGANTDTQYF.

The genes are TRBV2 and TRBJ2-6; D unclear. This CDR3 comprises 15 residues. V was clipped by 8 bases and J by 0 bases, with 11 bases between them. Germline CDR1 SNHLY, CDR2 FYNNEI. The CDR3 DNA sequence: TGTGCCAGCCTCGACTCCTTCTCTGGGGCCAACGTCCTGACTTTC. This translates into CASLDSFSGANVLTF.

CDR3 sequence (DNA): TGCAGCGTTGAAGCTGGCACGGGAGGGAATCAGCCCCAGCATTTT. Translation gives CSVEAGTGGNQPQHF. The chain is built from TRBV29-1 and TRBJ1-5, with no clear D. This CDR3 is 15 amino acids long. Deletions cut 1 base from V and 4 bases from J, with 14 bases between. In germline, CDR1 is SQVTM, CDR2 ANQGSEA.

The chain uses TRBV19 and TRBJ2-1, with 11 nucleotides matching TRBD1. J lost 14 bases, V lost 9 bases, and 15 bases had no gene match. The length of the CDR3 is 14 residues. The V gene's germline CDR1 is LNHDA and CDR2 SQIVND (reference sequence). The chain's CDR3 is CASSPGQGVPMEFF. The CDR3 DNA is TGTGCCAGCTCACCGGGACAGGGGGTACCGATGGAGTTCTTC.

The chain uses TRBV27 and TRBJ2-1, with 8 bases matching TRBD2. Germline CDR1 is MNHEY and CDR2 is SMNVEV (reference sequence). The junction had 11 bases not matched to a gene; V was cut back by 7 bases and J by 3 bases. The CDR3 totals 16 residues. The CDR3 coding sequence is TGTGCCAGCACCGCCTCGGGACTAGAAATCTACAATGAGCAGTTCTTC. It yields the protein CASTASGLEIYNEQFF.

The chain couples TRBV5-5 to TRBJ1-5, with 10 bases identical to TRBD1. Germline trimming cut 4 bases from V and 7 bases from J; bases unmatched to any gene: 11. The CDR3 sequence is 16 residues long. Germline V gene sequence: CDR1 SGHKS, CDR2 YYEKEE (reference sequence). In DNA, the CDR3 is TGTGCCAGCAGCGCAACCGGGACAGGGGTGGGACAGCCCCAGCATTTT. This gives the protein CASSATGTGVGQPQHF. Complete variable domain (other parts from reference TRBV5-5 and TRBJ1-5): DAGVTQSPTHLIKTRGQQVTLRCSPISGHKSVSWYQQVLGQGPQFIFQYYEKEERGRGNFPDRFSARQFPNYSSELNVNALLLGDSALYLCASSATGTGVGQPQHFGDGTRLSIL.

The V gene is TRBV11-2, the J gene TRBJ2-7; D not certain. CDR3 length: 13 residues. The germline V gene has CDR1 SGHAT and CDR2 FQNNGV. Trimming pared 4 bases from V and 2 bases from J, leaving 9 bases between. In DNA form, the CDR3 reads TGTGCCAGCAGCTCTCGTGGGCCCTACGAGCAGTACTTC. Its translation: CASSSRGPYEQYF. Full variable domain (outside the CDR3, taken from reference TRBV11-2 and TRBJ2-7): EAGVAQSPRYKIIEKRQSVAFWCNPISGHATLYWYQQILGQGPKLLIQFQNNGVVDDSQLPKDRFSAERLKGVDSTLKIQPAKLEDSAVYLCASSSRGPYEQYFGPGTRLTVT.

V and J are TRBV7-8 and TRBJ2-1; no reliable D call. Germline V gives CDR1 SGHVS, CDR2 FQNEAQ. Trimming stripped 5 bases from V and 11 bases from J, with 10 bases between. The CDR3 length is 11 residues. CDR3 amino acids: CASSATEKQFF. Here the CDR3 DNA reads TGTGCCAGCAGCGCAACAGAGAAGCAGTTCTTC.

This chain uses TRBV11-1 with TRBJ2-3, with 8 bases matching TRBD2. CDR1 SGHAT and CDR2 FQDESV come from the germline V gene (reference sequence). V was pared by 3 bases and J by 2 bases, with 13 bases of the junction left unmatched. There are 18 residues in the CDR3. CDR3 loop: CASSFGEAAGGYTDTQYF. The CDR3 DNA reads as TGTGCCAGCAGCTTTGGGGAGGCGGCGGGGGGCTACACAGATACGCAGTATTTT.

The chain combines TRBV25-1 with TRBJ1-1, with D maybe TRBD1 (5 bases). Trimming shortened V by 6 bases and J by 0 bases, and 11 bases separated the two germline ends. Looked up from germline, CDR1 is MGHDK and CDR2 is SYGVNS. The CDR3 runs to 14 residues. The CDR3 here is CASSARVLNTEAFF. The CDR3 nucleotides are TGTGCCAGCAGCGCCAGGGTCCTGAACACTGAAGCTTTCTTT.

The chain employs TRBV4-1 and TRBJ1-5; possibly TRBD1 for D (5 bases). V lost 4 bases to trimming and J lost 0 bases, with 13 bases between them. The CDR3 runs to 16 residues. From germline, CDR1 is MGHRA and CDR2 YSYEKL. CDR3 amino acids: CASSLGGDYSNQPQHF. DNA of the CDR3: TGCGCCAGCAGCCTGGGAGGGGACTATAGCAATCAGCCCCAGCATTTT.

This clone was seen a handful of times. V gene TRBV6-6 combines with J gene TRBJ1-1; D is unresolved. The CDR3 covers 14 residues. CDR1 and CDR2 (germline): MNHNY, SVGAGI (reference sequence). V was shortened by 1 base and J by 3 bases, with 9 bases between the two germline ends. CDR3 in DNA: TGTGCCAGCAGTTACTATGGCGGGGACACTGAAGCTTTCTTT. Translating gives CASSYYGGDTEAFF.

The CDR3 sequence is CAKLGATSLTFNYNEQFF. For the CDR3, the DNA is TGTGCCAAATTGGGGGCGACTAGCCTAACCTTTAATTACAATGAGCAGTTCTTC. The chain carries TRBV2 and TRBJ2-1; D is perhaps TRBD2 (7 bases). This CDR3 contains 18 residues. Germline loops: CDR1 SNHLY, CDR2 FYNNEI. Trimming took off 10 bases at V and 4 bases at J, with 29 bases between the two ends.

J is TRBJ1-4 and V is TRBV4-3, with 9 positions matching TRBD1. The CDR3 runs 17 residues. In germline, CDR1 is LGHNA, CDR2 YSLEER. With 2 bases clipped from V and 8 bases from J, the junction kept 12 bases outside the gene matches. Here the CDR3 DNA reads TGCGCCAGCAGCCAACCGATTTCGGGACAGGGAAACGAAAAACTGTTTTTT. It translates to CASSQPISGQGNEKLFF.

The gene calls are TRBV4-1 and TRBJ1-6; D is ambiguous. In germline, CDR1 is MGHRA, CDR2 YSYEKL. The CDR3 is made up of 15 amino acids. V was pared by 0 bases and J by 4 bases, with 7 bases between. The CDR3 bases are TGCGCCAGCAGCCAAGATGAGGGATATAATTCACCCCTCCACTTT. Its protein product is CASSQDEGYNSPLHF.

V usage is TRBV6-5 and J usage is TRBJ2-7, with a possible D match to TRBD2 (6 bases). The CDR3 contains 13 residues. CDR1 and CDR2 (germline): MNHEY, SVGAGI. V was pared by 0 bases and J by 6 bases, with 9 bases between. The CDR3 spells CASSYSRGAEQYF. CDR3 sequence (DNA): TGTGCCAGCAGTTACTCGCGGGGCGCCGAGCAGTACTTC.

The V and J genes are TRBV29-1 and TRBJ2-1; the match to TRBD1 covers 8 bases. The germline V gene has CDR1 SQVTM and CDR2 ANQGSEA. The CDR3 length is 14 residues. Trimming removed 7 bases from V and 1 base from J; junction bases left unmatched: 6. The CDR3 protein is CSADDRGSYNEQFF. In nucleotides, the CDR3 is TGCAGCGCCGATGACAGGGGATCCTACAATGAGCAGTTCTTC.

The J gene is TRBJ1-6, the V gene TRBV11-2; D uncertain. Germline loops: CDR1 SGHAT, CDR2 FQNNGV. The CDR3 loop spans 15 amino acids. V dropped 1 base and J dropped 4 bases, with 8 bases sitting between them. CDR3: CASSLVTEYNSPLHF. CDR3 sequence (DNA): TGTGCCAGCAGCTTAGTCACAGAGTATAATTCACCCCTCCACTTT.